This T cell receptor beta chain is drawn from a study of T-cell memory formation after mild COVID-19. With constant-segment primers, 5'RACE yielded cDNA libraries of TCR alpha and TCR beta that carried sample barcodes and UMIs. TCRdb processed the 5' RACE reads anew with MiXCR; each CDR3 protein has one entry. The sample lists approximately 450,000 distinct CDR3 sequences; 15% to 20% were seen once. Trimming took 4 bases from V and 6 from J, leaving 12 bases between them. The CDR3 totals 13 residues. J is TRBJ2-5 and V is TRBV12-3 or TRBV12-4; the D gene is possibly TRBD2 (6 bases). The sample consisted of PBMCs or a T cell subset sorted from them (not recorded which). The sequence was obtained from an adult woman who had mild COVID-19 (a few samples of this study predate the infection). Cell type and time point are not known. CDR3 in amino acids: CASSSLAAQTQYF. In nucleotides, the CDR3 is TGTGCCAGCAGTTCACTAGCCGCGCAGACCCAGTACTTC.